One and the same sample provided the 5 T cell receptor beta chains below, sequenced in a study of blood T cell repertoires in COVID-19 (dated by TCRdb to the early 2020s). Libraries were made using the immunoSEQ multiplex PCR assay. In TCRdb, the immuneACCESS table is reduced to in-frame sequences with V and J assigned. These tables do not hold every clone; where another copy was compared, an unresolved V gene accounts for under half, and the others remain unexplained. The sample records over 80,000 clones, 89% of which are singletons. The ten largest clones capture roughly 8.9% of the sample. Sequenced: peripheral blood. All receptors derive from a man aged 50 to 59 with acute or convalescent COVID-19.

This sequence joins TRBV27 and TRBJ1-1; TRBD1 is a possible D gene (5 bases). The germline V gene encodes CDR1 MNHEY and CDR2 SMNVEV (reference sequence). The V end lost 6 bases, the J end lost 7 bases, and 21 bases lay between the germline ends. The CDR3 totals 15 residues. CDR3 in amino acids: CASSFIGAGVGEAFF. In nucleotides, the CDR3 is TGTGCCAGCAGCTTTATTGGTGCGGGGGTGGGTGAAGCTTTCTTT.

This rearrangement joins TRBV11-2 to TRBJ2-5; a possible D gene is TRBD2 (6 bases). Trimming removed 5 bases at V and 4 bases at J, with 17 bases between. CDR1 is SGHAT and CDR2 is FQNNGV in the germline V gene. The CDR3 sequence is 15 residues long. The CDR3 spells CASSPGVLGGETQYF. In DNA, the CDR3 is TGTGCCAGCAGCCCCGGCGTTTTGGGGGGAGAGACCCAGTACTTC.

The CDR3 is CASSLVSGQAGELFF. DNA of the CDR3: TGCGCCAGCAGCTTGGTGTCAGGGCAGGCCGGGGAGCTGTTTTTT. This rearrangement joins TRBV5-1 to TRBJ2-2; D possibly corresponds to TRBD1 (5 bases). This CDR3 comprises 15 residues. V was cut by 0 bases and J by 6 bases, with 12 bases left in between. Germline CDR1 reads SGHRS; CDR2 reads YFSETQ.

The chain has TRBV5-6 and TRBJ1-5, with unresolved D. V lost 4 bases and J lost 5, with 13 bases in between. Germline V lookup: CDR1 SGHDT, CDR2 YYEEEE. The CDR3 runs to 14 residues. DNA for the CDR3: TGTGCCAGCAGCCTTCGAGGGCTTTATCAGCCCCAGCATTTT. It yields the protein CASSLRGLYQPQHF.

The V and J genes are TRBV5-1 and TRBJ2-3; 8 nucleotides align to TRBD1. Germline-derived CDR1 and CDR2 are SGHRS and YFSETQ. V trimming: 3 bases; J trimming: 3 bases; junction bases outside the gene matches: 6. This CDR3 comprises 15 residues. The CDR3 region is CASSWTGPTTDTQYF. In DNA form, the CDR3 reads TGCGCCAGCAGCTGGACAGGGCCAACTACAGATACGCAGTATTTT.